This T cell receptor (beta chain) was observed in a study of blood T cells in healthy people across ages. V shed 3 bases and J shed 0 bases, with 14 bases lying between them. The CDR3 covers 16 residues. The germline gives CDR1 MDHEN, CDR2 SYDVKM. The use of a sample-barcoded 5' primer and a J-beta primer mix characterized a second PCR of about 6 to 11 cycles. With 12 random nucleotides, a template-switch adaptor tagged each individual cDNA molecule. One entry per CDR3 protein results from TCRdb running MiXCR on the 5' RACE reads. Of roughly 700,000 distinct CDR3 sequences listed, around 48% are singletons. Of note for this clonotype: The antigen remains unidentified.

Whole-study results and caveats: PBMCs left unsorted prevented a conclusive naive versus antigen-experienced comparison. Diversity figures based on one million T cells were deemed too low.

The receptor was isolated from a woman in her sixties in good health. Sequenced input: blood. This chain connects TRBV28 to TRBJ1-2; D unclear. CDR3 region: CASSFAGLGSNYGYTF. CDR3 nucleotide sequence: TGTGCCAGCAGTTTCGCAGGACTAGGCTCTAACTATGGCTACACCTTC.